The clone carrying this T cell receptor (beta chain) was seen at least ten times. Its antigen remains unknown. The CDR3 is 12 residues long. CDR1 is GTSNPN and CDR2 is SVGIG in the germline V gene (reference sequence). V was clipped by 0 bases and J by 6 bases, with 7 bases between them. These data are taken from a study of T cells in Graves' hyperthyroidism and ophthalmopathy. Points from the study as a whole: Most thyroid clonotypes expanded above 0.001 appeared in blood too.

The blood sample predates any ophthalmopathy symptoms, coming from first hyperthyroidism diagnosis. RNA transcripts yielded amplified TCR beta CDR3 regions. A set of HTBI primers served as the primers for a first-round RT-PCR of the TCR CDR3. TCRdb re-called the multiplex PCR reads with MiXCR, one entry per CDR3 protein. The sample lists about 270,000 distinct CDR3 sequences; approximately 16% were seen once. V gene TRBV30 combines with J gene TRBJ2-3; no firm D call. The TCR sequence derives from a woman aged 45-65 years with Graves' hyperthyroidism that later progressed to Graves' ophthalmopathy. Sequenced: blood. CDR3 region: CAWSVRGDTQYF. The CDR3, as DNA: TGTGCCTGGAGTGTACGAGGTGATACGCAGTATTTT.